This T cell receptor beta chain was observed in a study of shared clonotypes between healthy human individuals. Study observations and caveats: Owing to a small donor count, the genetic and exposure-history diversity represented was limited.

The study used 85 million or so PBMCs per unsorted sample for genomic DNA. As regards this clone: Its antigen remains unidentified.

Profiling relied on immunoSEQ multiplex PCR, and the TCRdb table lists in-frame clones only, not all of them. The sample carries approximately 510,000 clones, 79% recorded once. With 4 bases removed from V and 2 bases from J, the gap between germline ends came to 10 bases. CDR3 length equals 13 residues. CDR1 and CDR2 from the germline V gene are SGHNT and YYREEE (reference sequence). The V and J genes are TRBV5-4 and TRBJ2-7, with D perhaps matching TRBD1 (5 bases). The sequenced sample consisted of PBMCs. The sequence was collected from a woman between 35 and 50 years old in good health. Some clones in this sample may be carry-over from other donors' samples. The CDR3 DNA follows: TGTGCCAGCAGCGGGGCGGAGCCCTACGAGCAGTACTTC. This encodes CASSGAEPYEQYF.